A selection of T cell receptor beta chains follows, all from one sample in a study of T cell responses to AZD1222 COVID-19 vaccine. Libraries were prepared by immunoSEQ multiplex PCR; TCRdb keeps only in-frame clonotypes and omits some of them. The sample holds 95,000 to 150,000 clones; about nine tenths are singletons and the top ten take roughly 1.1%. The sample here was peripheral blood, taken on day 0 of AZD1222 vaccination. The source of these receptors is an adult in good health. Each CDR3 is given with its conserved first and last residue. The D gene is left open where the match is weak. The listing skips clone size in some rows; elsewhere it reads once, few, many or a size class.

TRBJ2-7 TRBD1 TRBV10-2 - TGCGCCAGCAGTGAAAGGGACAGGGACTACGAGCAGTACTTC CASSERDRDYEQYF
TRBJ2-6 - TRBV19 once TGTGCCACAACGCCGGGGTGGGGATCTGTCTCAGGGGCCAACGTCCTGACTTTC CATTPGWGSVSGANVLTF
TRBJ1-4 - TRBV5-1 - TGCGCCAGCAGTCTCAGGGGTTCAACTAATGAAAAACTGTTTTTT CASSLRGSTNEKLFF
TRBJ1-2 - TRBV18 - TGTGCCAGCTCACCAGGGGCAGCCCCTAACTATGGCTACACCTTC CASSPGAAPNYGYTF
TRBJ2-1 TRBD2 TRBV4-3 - TGCGCCAGCAGCCAAGTAGGCGGGGGGGCCCCCAGCTCCTACAATGAGCAGTTCTTC CASSQVGGGAPSSYNEQFF
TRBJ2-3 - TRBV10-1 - TGCGCCAGCAGTGAGTTTAGGGGGATCACAGATACGCAGTATTTT CASSEFRGITDTQYF
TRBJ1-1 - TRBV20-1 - TGCAGTGCTAGTCCGGCGATTGAAGCTTTCTTT CSASPAIEAFF
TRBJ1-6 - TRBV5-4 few TGTGCCAGCAGCTTGGACGGGATTAACTCACCCCTCCACTTT CASSLDGINSPLHF
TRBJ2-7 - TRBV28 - TGTGCCAGCCCAGGTGCAGCCTACGAGCAGTACTTC CASPGAAYEQYF
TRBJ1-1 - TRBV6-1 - TGTGCCAGCAGTGACGCAGGGATATGGACTGAAGCTTTCTTT CASSDAGIWTEAFF
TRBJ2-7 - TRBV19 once TGTGCCAGTAGTATGTATCGTTACGAGCAGTACTTC CASSMYRYEQYF
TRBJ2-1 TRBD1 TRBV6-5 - TGTGCCAGCATCCGGGGACAGGGGGGGTATGAGCAGTTCTTC CASIRGQGGYEQFF
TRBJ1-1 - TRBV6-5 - TGTGCCAGCAGTTATGGGAGAATGAACACTGAAGCTTTCTTT CASSYGRMNTEAFF
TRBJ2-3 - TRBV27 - TGTGCCAGCAGTTTCCAGATGGCTTCAGATACGCAGTATTTT CASSFQMASDTQYF
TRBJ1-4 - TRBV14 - TGTGCCAGCAGCCCCCGGGGGGTAAAACTGTTTTTT CASSPRGVKLFF
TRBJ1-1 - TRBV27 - TGTGCCAGCAGAAATTTGGACAGCGGGAGGACTGAAGCTTTCTTT CASRNLDSGRTEAFF
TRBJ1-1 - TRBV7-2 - TGTGCCAGCAGCTTAGCGGGGAGGAGGAACACTGAAGCTTTCTTT CASSLAGRRNTEAFF
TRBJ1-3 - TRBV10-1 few TGCGCCAGCAGCCGGGACGGCAATGGAAACACCATATATTTT CASSRDGNGNTIYF
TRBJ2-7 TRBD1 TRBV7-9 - TGTGCCAGCAGCCCAGGGGACAGATCCTACGAGCAGTACTTC CASSPGDRSYEQYF
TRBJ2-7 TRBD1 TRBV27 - TGTGCCACCCCGCAATTAAATATAGGGGACAGGGACAAATCCTACGAGCAGTACTTC CATPQLNIGDRDKSYEQYF
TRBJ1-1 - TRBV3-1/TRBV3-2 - TGTGCCAGCAGCGGAGGACTTGAGAACACTGAAGCTTTCTTT CASSGGLENTEAFF
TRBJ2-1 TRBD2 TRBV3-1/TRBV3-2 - TGTGCCAGCAGCGCCCGGACTAGCGGGGGGCCCCATAATGAGCAGTTCTTC CASSARTSGGPHNEQFF
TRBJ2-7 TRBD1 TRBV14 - TGTGCCAGCAGCCAAGCCCTCCCCGACAGGGGCGCCTACGAGCAGTACTTC CASSQALPDRGAYEQYF
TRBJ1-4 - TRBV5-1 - TGCGCCAGCAGCTTGTGGGGGGTAGACGAAAAACTGTTTTTT CASSLWGVDEKLFF
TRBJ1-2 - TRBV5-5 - TGTGCCAGCAGCTTGGGAGGTTTCTCTAACTATGACTACACCTTC CASSLGGFSNYDYTF
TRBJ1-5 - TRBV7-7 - TGTGCCAGCAGCTTAGATCTCAATCAGCCCCAGCATTTT CASSLDLNQPQHF
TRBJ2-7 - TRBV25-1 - TGTGCCAGCAGTGAATTGGGAGGACAGAGCGTCGAGCAGTACTTC CASSELGGQSVEQYF
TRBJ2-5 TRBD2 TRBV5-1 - TGCGCCAGCAGCTTGGGACTAGCGGGGGAAGAGACCCAGTACTTC CASSLGLAGEETQYF
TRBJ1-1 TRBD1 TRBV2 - TGTGCCAGAGGGACAGCTCAGAACACTGAAGCTTTCTTT CARGTAQNTEAFF
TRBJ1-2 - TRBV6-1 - TGTGCCAGCAGTGAACTATTGACCTCCTTGAACTATGGCTACACCTTC CASSELLTSLNYGYTF
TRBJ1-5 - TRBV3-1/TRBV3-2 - TGTGCCAGCAGCCAAGATAGTTATCAGCCCCAGCATTTT CASSQDSYQPQHF
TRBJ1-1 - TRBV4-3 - TGCGCCAGCAGCCAAGATTATGGGGACCTAGTAGGAGCTTTCTTT CASSQDYGDLVGAFF
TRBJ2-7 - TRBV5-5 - TGTGCCAGCAGCTTGGTACTAGTCAACTACGAGCAGTACTTC CASSLVLVNYEQYF
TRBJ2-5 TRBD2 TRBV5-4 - TGTGCCAGCAGCCAACGAAGCGGGGGGAAAGAGACCCAGTACTTC CASSQRSGGKETQYF
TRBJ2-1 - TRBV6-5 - TGTGCCAGCAGTTCTATCAGTCACAATGAGCAGTTCTTC CASSSISHNEQFF